Shown below are 24 T cell receptor beta chains from a single sample sequenced in a study of cytomegalovirus exposure and HLA in healthy donors. The data were produced by immunoSEQ multiplex PCR, yet TCRdb's version contains in-frame clones alone and is incomplete. The top ten hold 0.95% to 1.5% of the sample, which has about 240,000 clones, approximately 86% seen once. Sequencing input: PBMCs. Source of these receptors: a woman in her 30s in good health and CMV-seropositive.

This clone was picked up a small number of times. The chain has TRBV5-6 and TRBJ2-7; 8 bases align to TRBD2. Unmatched junction bases numbered 14, after V lost 3 bases and J lost 9 bases. There are 15 residues in the CDR3. CDR1 and CDR2 (germline): SGHDT, YYEEEE. Written as DNA, the CDR3 is TGTGCCAGCAGCTCCCAGGGAGCGGGAGCTATGGGGCAGTACTTC. It codes for CASSSQGAGAMGQYF.

The chain employs TRBV29-1 and TRBJ2-1, with D perhaps matching TRBD2 (6 bases). V was pared by 7 bases and J by 3 bases, with 16 bases between. CDR1 is SQVTM and CDR2 is ANQGSEA in the germline V gene. The CDR3 contains 14 residues. CDR3: CSAAHETSYNEQFF. The CDR3 DNA reads as TGCAGCGCTGCGCATGAGACTAGCTACAATGAGCAGTTCTTC.

The gene calls are TRBV7-9 and TRBJ1-1; D gene ambiguous. Trimming pared 3 bases from V and 5 bases from J, leaving 4 bases between. Germline V gives CDR1 SEHNR, CDR2 FQNEAQ (reference sequence). The CDR3 consists of 11 residues. The CDR3: CASSFRTEAFF. The DNA of the CDR3 is TGTGCCAGCAGCTTCCGGACTGAAGCTTTCTTT.

This chain joins TRBV6-1 and TRBJ2-7; a possible D gene is TRBD1 (5 bases). V was cut by 1 base and J by 3 bases, with 10 bases left in between. The germline V gene has CDR1 MNHNS and CDR2 SASEGT. This CDR3 contains 14 residues. The CDR3 nucleotides read TGTGCCAGCAGTGAAGGAGACAGCGACTACGAGCAGTACTTC. This translates into CASSEGDSDYEQYF.

The V call is TRBV6-1, the J call TRBJ2-7; 12 positions match TRBD2. V gave up 2 bases and J gave up 3 bases; unmatched junction bases: 2. This CDR3 contains 15 residues. The germline V gene encodes CDR1 MNHNS and CDR2 SASEGT. DNA of the CDR3: TGTGCCAGCAGTGAATGGACTAGCGGGATCTACGAGCAGTACTTC. Translating it yields CASSEWTSGIYEQYF.

The V gene is TRBV2, the J gene TRBJ2-7; TRBD1 agrees at 7 bases. CDR1 and CDR2 (germline): SNHLY, FYNNEI. The length of the CDR3 is 14 residues. V lost 3 bases and J lost 3; bases outside the gene matches: 5. As DNA, the CDR3 is TGTGCCAGCAGTGAGGGGACAGATCTCTACGAGCAGTACTTC. Translated: CASSEGTDLYEQYF.

V gene TRBV13 combines with J gene TRBJ2-7; 12 positions agree with TRBD1. With V trimmed by 5 bases and J by 7 bases, 15 bases remained unmatched. CDR3 size: 17 residues. Per germline, CDR1 PRHDT and CDR2 FYEKMQ (reference sequence). This CDR3 reads CASSTFRGGQGAREQYF. DNA of the CDR3: TGTGCCAGCAGCACCTTTAGAGGGGGACAGGGGGCCCGGGAGCAGTACTTC.

The rearrangement links TRBV28 to TRBJ2-7; the match to TRBD1 covers 7 bases. J lost 2 bases, V lost 8 bases, and 9 bases had no gene match. Germline assignment: CDR1 MDHEN and CDR2 SYDVKM. The CDR3 runs 14 residues. CDR3 residues: CASHSRGPTYEQYF. The CDR3 coding sequence is TGTGCCAGCCATTCGAGGGGGCCCACCTACGAGCAGTACTTC.

Here the CDR3 reads CASSFSGSSRWGDTQYF. For the CDR3, the DNA is TGTGCCAGCAGCTTTAGCGGGAGTTCACGTTGGGGAGATACGCAGTATTTT. The chain employs TRBV7-3 and TRBJ2-3; 9 bases are a match to TRBD2. The CDR3 totals 17 residues. J lost 5 bases, V lost 3 bases, and 12 bases had no gene match. Germline V CDR1 and CDR2: SGHTA, FQGTGA.

J is TRBJ1-1 and V is TRBV10-3, with unresolved D. This CDR3 comprises 13 residues. Germline loops: CDR1 ENHRY, CDR2 SYGVKD. Deletions cut 4 bases from V and 5 bases from J, with 11 bases between. CDR3 amino acids: CAISAREGTEAFF. In DNA, the CDR3 is TGTGCCATCAGTGCCCGCGAGGGAACTGAAGCTTTCTTT.

The rearrangement joins TRBV13 to TRBJ2-3, with TRBD2 matching over 7 bases. The germline V gene has CDR1 PRHDT and CDR2 FYEKMQ (reference sequence). J was trimmed by 0 bases and V by 5 bases; bases with no gene match: 5. This CDR3 has 15 residues. The CDR3 nucleotides are TGTGCCAGCAGCGGAGGACTAGGGAGCACAGATACGCAGTATTTT. This gives the protein CASSGGLGSTDTQYF.

V is TRBV29-1 and J is TRBJ2-5; a weak D match, TRBD2 (7 bases). The CDR3 covers 14 residues. The V gene lost 2 bases and the J gene lost 7 bases, with 17 bases spanning the gap. Germline CDR1 and CDR2: SQVTM and ANQGSEA. CDR3: CSVERVSGGRTQYF. The CDR3 DNA sequence: TGCAGCGTTGAAAGGGTCTCGGGGGGCAGGACCCAGTACTTC.

The rearrangement joins TRBV5-4 to TRBJ2-7; D is possibly TRBD2 (5 bases). CDR3 length: 16 residues. V shed 2 bases and J shed 1 base, with 16 bases lying between them. Per germline, CDR1 SGHNT and CDR2 YYREEE (reference sequence). The CDR3 DNA reads as TGTGCCAGCAGCTTAGGACCCGCGAGAGGGTCCTACGAGCAGTACTTC. This codes for CASSLGPARGSYEQYF.

The rearrangement joins TRBV28 to TRBJ2-1; a possible D gene is TRBD2 (6 bases). CDR1 is MDHEN and CDR2 is SYDVKM in the germline V gene. This CDR3 contains 14 residues. The ends were cut back, 6 bases at V and 4 bases at J, with 13 bases in the middle. For the CDR3, the DNA is TGTGCCAGCAGCGGCGGGGATCGATACAATGAGCAGTTCTTC. It specifies CASSGGDRYNEQFF.

V is TRBV19 and J is TRBJ2-1; 15 nucleotides match TRBD2. The trim removed 2 bases at V and 10 bases at J, leaving 6 bases unmatched. This CDR3 is built from 16 residues. The germline V gene has CDR1 LNHDA and CDR2 SQIVND (reference sequence). This CDR3 reads CASSIYGGTSGREQFF. Written as DNA, the CDR3 is TGTGCCAGTAGTATATACGGGGGGACTAGCGGGAGGGAGCAGTTCTTC.

The V call is TRBV7-9, the J call TRBJ2-5; no reliable D call. The length of the CDR3 is 13 residues. Germline V CDR1 and CDR2: SEHNR, FQNEAQ (reference sequence). Trimming took off 1 base at V and 5 bases at J, with 8 bases between the two ends. The CDR3 reads CASSLGARETQYF. The CDR3 region has the DNA TGTGCCAGCAGCTTAGGGGCTCGCGAGACCCAGTACTTC.

In its sample, this clone was seen a few times. J is TRBJ2-7 and V is TRBV27, with 11 bases that match TRBD2. The germline V gene encodes CDR1 MNHEY and CDR2 SMNVEV (reference sequence). The CDR3 contains 15 residues. The V segment lost 5 bases and the J segment 4 bases; nucleotides outside the gene matches: 7. DNA for the CDR3: TGTGCCAGCAGTAAACTAGCGGGAGTGGAATACGAGCAGTACTTC. This codes for CASSKLAGVEYEQYF.

This chain connects TRBV5-5 to TRBJ1-5; 9 bases are a match to TRBD1. There are 16 residues in the CDR3. CDR1 and CDR2 from the germline V gene are SGHKS and YYEKEE (reference sequence). The trim removed 3 bases at V and 1 base at J, leaving 5 bases unmatched. CDR3 coding DNA: TGTGCCAGCAGCTCCCAAGACAGGGGGAGCAATCAGCCCCAGCATTTT. It codes for CASSSQDRGSNQPQHF.

This clone was recorded only once. The genes are TRBV6-1 and TRBJ2-3; D is perhaps TRBD2 (6 bases). CDR1 and CDR2 (germline): MNHNS, SASEGT. CDR3 length: 17 residues. The V end was cut by 0 bases, the J end by 2 bases, with 15 bases between. The CDR3 bases are TGTGCCAGCAGTGAAGCTCGGGGGAGCTCCCCCACAGATACGCAGTATTTT. Translating gives CASSEARGSSPTDTQYF.

This clone was counted once. The rearrangement links TRBV10-3 to TRBJ2-7; the D gene is possibly TRBD2 (5 bases). The germline V and J ends were trimmed by 6 bases and 6 bases, with 15 bases remaining between them. Looked up from germline, CDR1 is ENHRY and CDR2 is SYGVKD. The CDR3 loop spans 13 amino acids. CDR3 sequence: CAIRLGESGEQYF. Written as DNA, the CDR3 is TGTGCCATCAGGCTTGGGGAGTCCGGCGAGCAGTACTTC.

J is TRBJ2-1 and V is TRBV7-6; TRBD1 matches at 8 bases. There are 14 residues in the CDR3. V lost 6 bases to trimming and J lost 7 bases; unmatched junction nucleotides: 8. Germline assignment: CDR1 SGHVS and CDR2 FNYEAQ. In DNA form, the CDR3 reads TGTGCCAGCAGTTTCAACCGACAGGGGAATGAGCAGTTCTTC. Residues: CASSFNRQGNEQFF.

The chain links TRBV19 to TRBJ1-1; D unclear. The CDR3 consists of 13 residues. Germline V CDR1 and CDR2: LNHDA, SQIVND (reference sequence). Trimming shortened V by 6 bases and J by 1 base, and 9 bases separated the two germline ends. The CDR3 sequence: CASRGGPNTEAFF. The CDR3 DNA follows: TGTGCCAGTAGGGGAGGGCCGAACACTGAAGCTTTCTTT.

The CDR3 DNA is TGTGCCTGGAGTGTACCTAGCGCTAGCACAGATACGCAGTATTTT. It is translated as CAWSVPSASTDTQYF. V gene TRBV30 combines with J gene TRBJ2-3, with D maybe TRBD2 (6 bases). The CDR3 runs 15 residues. Germline CDR1 is GTSNPN and CDR2 is SVGIG (reference sequence). Trimming took 0 bases from V and 0 from J, leaving 10 bases between them. Filled out from reference TRBV30 and TRBJ2-3, the complete variable domain reads SQTIHQWPATLVQPVGSPLSLECTVEGTSNPNLYWYRQAAGRGLQLLFYSVGIGQISSEVPQNLSASRPQDRQFILSSKKLLLSDSGFYLCAWSVPSASTDTQYFGPGTRLTVL.

This chain connects TRBV9 to TRBJ2-1; the D is unclear. The CDR3 runs 14 residues. Germline lookup yields CDR1 SGDLS and CDR2 YYNGEE. Trimming took off 0 bases at V and 5 bases at J, with 9 bases between the two ends. CDR3 nucleotides: TGTGCCAGCAGCGTAGGTAATGTTAACAATGAGCAGTTCTTC. Amino acids: CASSVGNVNNEQFF.